These T cell receptor beta chains were read from a single sample in a study of blood T cell repertoires in COVID-19. The protocol was immunoSEQ multiplex PCR, while the TCRdb copy is restricted to in-frame clones and leaves out a portion. The sample contains around 210,000 clones, around four fifths of which appear only once. Sequenced: peripheral blood. These receptors were collected from a man aged 55 to 70 with COVID-19, enrolled during active disease. CDR3s include the opening cysteine and the closing phenylalanine or tryptophan. Each record gives: J gene, clone size, V gene, D gene, CDR3 length, CDR3 protein, CDR3 DNA. D genes are given only for firm matches. Expanded clones get a size class; other rows say once, few or many, or leave the size out.

j_gene: TRBJ1-1; abundance: -; v_gene: TRBV30; d_gene: -; len: 13; CDR3aa: CAWSTTVGTEAFF; CDR3nt: TGTGCCTGGAGTACAACAGTGGGCACTGAAGCTTTCTTT
j_gene: TRBJ2-3; abundance: -; v_gene: TRBV5-4; d_gene: TRBD1; len: 18; CDR3aa: CASSKTPGQGVFTDTQYF; CDR3nt: TGTGCCAGCAGCAAAACCCCGGGACAGGGGGTATTCACAGATACGCAGTATTTT
j_gene: TRBJ2-3; abundance: once; v_gene: TRBV28; d_gene: -; len: 12; CDR3aa: CASSSPTDTQYF; CDR3nt: TGTGCCAGCAGTTCCCCGACAGATACGCAGTATTTT
j_gene: TRBJ2-7; abundance: -; v_gene: TRBV14; d_gene: -; len: 18; CDR3aa: CASSQDELGQLTRDEQYF; CDR3nt: TGTGCCAGCAGCCAAGATGAATTGGGACAACTCACCCGCGACGAGCAGTACTTC
j_gene: TRBJ1-3; abundance: -; v_gene: TRBV12-3/TRBV12-4; d_gene: -; len: 13; CDR3aa: CASLSDSGNTIYF; CDR3nt: TGTGCCAGTCTTTCAGACTCTGGAAACACCATATATTTT
j_gene: TRBJ1-5; abundance: once; v_gene: TRBV4-3; d_gene: -; len: 15; CDR3aa: CASSQEGVSNQPQHF; CDR3nt: TGCGCCAGCAGCCAAGAAGGAGTTAGCAATCAGCCCCAGCATTTT
j_gene: TRBJ1-4; abundance: -; v_gene: TRBV20-1; d_gene: -; len: 13; CDR3aa: CSASRRFNEKLFF; CDR3nt: TGCAGTGCTAGTAGGCGGTTTAATGAAAAACTGTTTTTT
j_gene: TRBJ2-3; abundance: -; v_gene: TRBV2; d_gene: TRBD1; len: 14; CDR3aa: CASSVDRGLDTQYF; CDR3nt: TGTGCCAGCAGTGTCGACAGGGGGCTGGATACGCAGTATTTT
j_gene: TRBJ2-7; abundance: -; v_gene: TRBV4-1; d_gene: -; len: 15; CDR3aa: CASSQEGFGKGEQYF; CDR3nt: TGCGCCAGCAGCCAAGAAGGATTTGGGAAGGGGGAGCAGTACTTC
j_gene: TRBJ1-4; abundance: -; v_gene: TRBV19; d_gene: -; len: 15; CDR3aa: CASSGQQGPNEKLFF; CDR3nt: TGTGCCAGTAGTGGACAACAGGGCCCTAATGAAAAACTGTTTTTT
j_gene: TRBJ1-5; abundance: -; v_gene: TRBV12-3/TRBV12-4; d_gene: -; len: 13; CDR3aa: CASRATGNQPQHF; CDR3nt: TGTGCCAGCAGGGCCACAGGGAATCAGCCCCAGCATTTT
j_gene: TRBJ2-1; abundance: once; v_gene: TRBV28; d_gene: TRBD2; len: 14; CDR3aa: CASRGTSGTSKQFF; CDR3nt: TGTGCCAGCAGGGGGACTAGCGGGACAAGTAAGCAGTTCTTC
j_gene: TRBJ1-2; abundance: -; v_gene: TRBV6-1; d_gene: -; len: 16; CDR3aa: CASSDPGPGGAYGYTF; CDR3nt: TGTGCCAGCAGTGACCCGGGACCGGGGGGCGCCTATGGCTACACCTTC
j_gene: TRBJ1-2; abundance: -; v_gene: TRBV10-1; d_gene: -; len: 13; CDR3aa: CASSEQTSYGYTF; CDR3nt: TGCGCCAGCAGTGAACAGACCAGCTATGGCTACACCTTC
j_gene: TRBJ2-5; abundance: -; v_gene: TRBV9; d_gene: -; len: 14; CDR3aa: CASSPGLHQETQYF; CDR3nt: TGTGCCAGCAGCCCGGGACTCCACCAAGAGACCCAGTACTTC
j_gene: TRBJ2-3; abundance: -; v_gene: TRBV19; d_gene: -; len: 15; CDR3aa: CASSNAGVRTDTQYF; CDR3nt: TGTGCCAGTAGTAACGCAGGGGTGAGGACAGATACGCAGTATTTT
j_gene: TRBJ1-4; abundance: -; v_gene: TRBV12-3/TRBV12-4; d_gene: -; len: 13; CDR3aa: CASSSELNEKLFF; CDR3nt: TGTGCCAGCAGTTCCGAGCTTAATGAAAAACTGTTTTTT
j_gene: TRBJ2-3; abundance: -; v_gene: TRBV6-5; d_gene: TRBD1; len: 15; CDR3aa: CASRTRGRSTDTQYF; CDR3nt: TGTGCCAGCAGGACCAGGGGGCGTTCAACAGATACGCAGTATTTT
j_gene: TRBJ2-7; abundance: -; v_gene: TRBV29-1; d_gene: TRBD1; len: 12; CDR3aa: CSVLGQTYEQYF; CDR3nt: TGCAGCGTTTTGGGACAGACCTACGAGCAGTACTTC
j_gene: TRBJ1-1; abundance: -; v_gene: TRBV10-3; d_gene: TRBD1; len: 15; CDR3aa: CAYTGGPPVGTEAFF; CDR3nt: TGTGCCTACACAGGGGGCCCGCCTGTGGGCACTGAAGCTTTCTTT
j_gene: TRBJ1-5; abundance: -; v_gene: TRBV10-3; d_gene: TRBD1; len: 16; CDR3aa: CAISEGGTGGYQPQHF; CDR3nt: TGTGCCATCAGTGAGGGTGGGACAGGGGGATATCAGCCCCAGCATTTT
j_gene: TRBJ1-1; abundance: -; v_gene: TRBV29-1; d_gene: -; len: 13; CDR3aa: CSATTGLNTEAFF; CDR3nt: TGCAGCGCCACAACAGGGCTGAACACTGAAGCTTTCTTT
j_gene: TRBJ1-2; abundance: -; v_gene: TRBV27; d_gene: -; len: 14; CDR3aa: CASSLGRGSYGYTF; CDR3nt: TGTGCCAGCAGTTTAGGGCGGGGAAGTTATGGCTACACCTTC
j_gene: TRBJ1-1; abundance: -; v_gene: TRBV11-2; d_gene: -; len: 13; CDR3aa: CASSSVGGTEAFF; CDR3nt: TGTGCCAGCAGCTCTGTTGGGGGGACTGAAGCTTTCTTT
j_gene: TRBJ1-4; abundance: -; v_gene: TRBV5-1; d_gene: -; len: 13; CDR3aa: CASSLQGHEKLFF; CDR3nt: TGCGCCAGCAGCTTACAGGGTCATGAAAAACTGTTTTTT
j_gene: TRBJ1-5; abundance: -; v_gene: TRBV30; d_gene: -; len: 13; CDR3aa: CAWSVPGGQPQHF; CDR3nt: TGTGCCTGGAGTGTACCGGGGGGTCAGCCCCAGCATTTT
j_gene: TRBJ2-7; abundance: -; v_gene: TRBV3-1/TRBV3-2; d_gene: TRBD1; len: 13; CDR3aa: CASSLQGADEQYF; CDR3nt: TGTGCCAGCAGCCTTCAGGGGGCGGACGAGCAGTACTTC
j_gene: TRBJ1-1; abundance: -; v_gene: TRBV5-1; d_gene: TRBD1; len: 15; CDR3aa: CASSVDRGRRTEAFF; CDR3nt: TGCGCCAGCAGCGTGGACAGGGGGAGAAGAACTGAAGCTTTCTTT
j_gene: TRBJ1-5; abundance: -; v_gene: TRBV12-2; d_gene: -; len: 16; CDR3aa: CASRPKRPDRDQPQHF; CDR3nt: TGTGCAAGTCGCCCAAAACGTCCGGACAGGGATCAGCCCCAGCATTTT
j_gene: TRBJ1-3; abundance: -; v_gene: TRBV27; d_gene: -; len: 14; CDR3aa: CASSPGGSGNTIYF; CDR3nt: TGTGCCAGCAGCCCGGGGGGCTCTGGAAACACCATATATTTT
j_gene: TRBJ1-1; abundance: -; v_gene: TRBV6-2/TRBV6-3; d_gene: -; len: 15; CDR3aa: CASSYSGPLPIRAFF; CDR3nt: TGTGCCAGCAGTTACTCGGGCCCACTTCCTATAAGAGCTTTCTTT
j_gene: TRBJ1-4; abundance: once; v_gene: TRBV3-1/TRBV3-2; d_gene: TRBD1; len: 19; CDR3aa: CASSLRAGTGLIGGEKLFF; CDR3nt: TGTGCCAGCAGCCTCAGAGCCGGGACAGGGCTAATCGGCGGCGAAAAACTGTTTTTT
j_gene: TRBJ1-2; abundance: -; v_gene: TRBV14; d_gene: -; len: 12; CDR3aa: CASSQVGVSRTF; CDR3nt: TGTGCCAGCAGCCAAGTCGGGGTTTCTCGGACCTTC
j_gene: TRBJ2-5; abundance: -; v_gene: TRBV20-1; d_gene: -; len: 10; CDR3aa: CSAFGGTQYF; CDR3nt: TGCAGTGCTTTCGGGGGGACCCAGTACTTC
j_gene: TRBJ2-2; abundance: -; v_gene: TRBV5-1; d_gene: -; len: 15; CDR3aa: CASSSNLFNTGELFF; CDR3nt: TGCGCCAGCAGCTCCAATTTGTTCAACACCGGGGAGCTGTTTTTT
j_gene: TRBJ1-2; abundance: -; v_gene: TRBV7-9; d_gene: -; len: 13; CDR3aa: CASSLFDRLGYTF; CDR3nt: TGTGCCAGCAGCCTGTTCGACAGGCTTGGCTACACCTTC
j_gene: TRBJ1-2; abundance: -; v_gene: TRBV4-2; d_gene: TRBD1; len: 15; CDR3aa: CASSQPGQEFYGYTF; CDR3nt: TGTGCCAGCAGCCAACCGGGACAGGAATTTTATGGCTACACCTTC
j_gene: TRBJ1-1; abundance: once; v_gene: TRBV5-1; d_gene: TRBD1; len: 15; CDR3aa: CASSIGQGGGTEAFF; CDR3nt: TGCGCCAGCAGCATCGGACAGGGCGGTGGAACTGAAGCTTTCTTT
j_gene: TRBJ1-1; abundance: -; v_gene: TRBV7-9; d_gene: TRBD1; len: 18; CDR3aa: CASSHSWVGTGVSGEAFF; CDR3nt: TGTGCCAGCAGCCATTCCTGGGTCGGGACAGGGGTATCGGGTGAAGCTTTCTTT
j_gene: TRBJ2-7; abundance: once; v_gene: TRBV27; d_gene: -; len: 13; CDR3aa: CASSLEPRDEQYF; CDR3nt: TGTGCCAGCAGTTTAGAGCCCAGGGACGAGCAGTACTTC